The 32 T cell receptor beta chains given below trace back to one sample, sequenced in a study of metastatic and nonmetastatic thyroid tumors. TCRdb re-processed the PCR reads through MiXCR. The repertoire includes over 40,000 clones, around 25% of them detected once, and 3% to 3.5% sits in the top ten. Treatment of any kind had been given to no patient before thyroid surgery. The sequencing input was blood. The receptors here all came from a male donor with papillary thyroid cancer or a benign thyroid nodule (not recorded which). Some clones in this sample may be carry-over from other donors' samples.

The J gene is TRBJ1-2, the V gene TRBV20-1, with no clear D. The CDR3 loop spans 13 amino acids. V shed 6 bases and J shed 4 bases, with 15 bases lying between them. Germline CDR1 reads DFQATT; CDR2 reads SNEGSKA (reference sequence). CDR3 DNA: TGCAGTGCCCCGATAGTGTTTTCCTATGGCTACACCTTC. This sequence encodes CSAPIVFSYGYTF.

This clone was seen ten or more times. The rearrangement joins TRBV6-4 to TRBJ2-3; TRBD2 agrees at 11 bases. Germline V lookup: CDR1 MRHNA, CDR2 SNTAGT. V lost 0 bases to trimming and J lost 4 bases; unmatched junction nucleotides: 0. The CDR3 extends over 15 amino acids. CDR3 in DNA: TGTGCCAGCAGTGACTCACTAGCGGGAGCAGATACGCAGTATTTT. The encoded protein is CASSDSLAGADTQYF.

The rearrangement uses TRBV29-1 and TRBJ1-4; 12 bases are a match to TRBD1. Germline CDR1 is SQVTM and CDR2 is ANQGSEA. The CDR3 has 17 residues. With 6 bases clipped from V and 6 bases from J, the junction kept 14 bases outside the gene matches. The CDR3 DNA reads TGCAGCGTCTCCGGGACAGGGGGCGATCGTTGGGATGAAAAACTGTTTTTT. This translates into CSVSGTGGDRWDEKLFF.

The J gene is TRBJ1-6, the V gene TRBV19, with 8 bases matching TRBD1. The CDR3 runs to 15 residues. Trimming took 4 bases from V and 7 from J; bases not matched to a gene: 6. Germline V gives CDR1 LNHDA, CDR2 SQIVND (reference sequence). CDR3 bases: TGTGCCAGTAGTACCATCGGACAGGGAAATTCACCCCTCCACTTT. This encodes CASSTIGQGNSPLHF.

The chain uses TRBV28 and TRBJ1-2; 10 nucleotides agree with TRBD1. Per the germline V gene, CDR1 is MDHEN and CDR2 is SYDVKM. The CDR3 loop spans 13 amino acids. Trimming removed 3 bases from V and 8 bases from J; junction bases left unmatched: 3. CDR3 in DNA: TGTGCCAGCAGTTTGGGGACAGGGGTCGGCTACACCTTC. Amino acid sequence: CASSLGTGVGYTF.

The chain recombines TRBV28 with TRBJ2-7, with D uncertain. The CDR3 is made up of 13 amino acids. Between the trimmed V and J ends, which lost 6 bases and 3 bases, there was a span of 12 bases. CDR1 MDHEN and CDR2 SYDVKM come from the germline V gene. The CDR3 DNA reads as TGTGCCAGCAGATATAACGACGACTACGAGCAGTACTTC. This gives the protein CASRYNDDYEQYF.

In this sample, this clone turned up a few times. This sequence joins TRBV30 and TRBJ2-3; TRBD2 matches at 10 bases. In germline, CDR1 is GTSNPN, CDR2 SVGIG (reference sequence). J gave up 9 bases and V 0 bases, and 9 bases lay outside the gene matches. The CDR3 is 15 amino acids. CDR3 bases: TGTGCCTGGAGTGTAGCTAGCGGGAGAGGAGGGACGCAGTATTTT. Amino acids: CAWSVASGRGGTQYF.

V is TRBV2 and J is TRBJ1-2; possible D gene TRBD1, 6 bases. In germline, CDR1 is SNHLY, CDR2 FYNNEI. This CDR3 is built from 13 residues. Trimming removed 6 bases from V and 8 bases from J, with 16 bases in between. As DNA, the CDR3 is TGTGCCAGCAGGTCAGGGGCGCAGAGAGGCTACACCTTC. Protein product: CASRSGAQRGYTF.

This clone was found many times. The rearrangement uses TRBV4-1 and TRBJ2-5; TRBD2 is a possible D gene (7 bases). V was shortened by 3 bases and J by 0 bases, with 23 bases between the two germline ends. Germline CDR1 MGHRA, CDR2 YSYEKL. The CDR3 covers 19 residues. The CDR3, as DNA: TGCGCCAGCAGCCATAAACGGGCGGGGGTCCGGACAGACCAAGAGACCCAGTACTTC. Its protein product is CASSHKRAGVRTDQETQYF.

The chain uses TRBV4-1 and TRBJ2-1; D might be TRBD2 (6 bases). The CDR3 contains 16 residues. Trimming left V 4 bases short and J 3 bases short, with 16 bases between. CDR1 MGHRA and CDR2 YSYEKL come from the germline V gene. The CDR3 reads CASSPTPAGYYNEQFF. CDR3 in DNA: TGCGCCAGCAGCCCTACCCCAGCGGGCTACTACAATGAGCAGTTCTTC.

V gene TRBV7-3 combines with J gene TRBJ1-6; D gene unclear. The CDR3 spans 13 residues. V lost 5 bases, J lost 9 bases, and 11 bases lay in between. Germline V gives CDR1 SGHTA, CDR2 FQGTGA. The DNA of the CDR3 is TGTGCCAGCAGCCCTCGGACCCGTTCACCCCTCCACTTT. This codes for CASSPRTRSPLHF.

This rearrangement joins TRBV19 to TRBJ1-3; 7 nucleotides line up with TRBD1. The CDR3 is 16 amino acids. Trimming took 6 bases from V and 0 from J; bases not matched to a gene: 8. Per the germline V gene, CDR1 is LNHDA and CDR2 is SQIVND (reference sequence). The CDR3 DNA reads TGTGCCAGTAGATCGACCGGGACAGTCTCTGGAAACACCATATATTTT. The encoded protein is CASRSTGTVSGNTIYF.

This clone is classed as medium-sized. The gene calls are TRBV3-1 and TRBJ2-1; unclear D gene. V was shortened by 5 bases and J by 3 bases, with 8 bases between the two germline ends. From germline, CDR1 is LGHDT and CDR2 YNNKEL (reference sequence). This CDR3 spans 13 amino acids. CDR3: CASSGLHYNEQFF. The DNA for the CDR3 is TGTGCCAGCAGCGGTCTACACTACAATGAGCAGTTCTTC.

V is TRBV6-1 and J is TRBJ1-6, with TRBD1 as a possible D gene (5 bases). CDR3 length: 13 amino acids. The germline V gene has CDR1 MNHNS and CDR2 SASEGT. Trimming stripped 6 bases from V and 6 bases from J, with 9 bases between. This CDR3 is CASRLGLNSPLHF. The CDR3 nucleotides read TGTGCCAGCAGGCTGGGACTTAATTCACCCCTCCACTTT.

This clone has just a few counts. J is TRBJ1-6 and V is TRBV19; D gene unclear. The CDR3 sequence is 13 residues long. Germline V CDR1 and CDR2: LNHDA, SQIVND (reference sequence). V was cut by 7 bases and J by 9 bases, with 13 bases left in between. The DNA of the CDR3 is TGTGCCAGTACATCGGGTCTCGTTTCACCCCTCCACTTT. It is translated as CASTSGLVSPLHF.

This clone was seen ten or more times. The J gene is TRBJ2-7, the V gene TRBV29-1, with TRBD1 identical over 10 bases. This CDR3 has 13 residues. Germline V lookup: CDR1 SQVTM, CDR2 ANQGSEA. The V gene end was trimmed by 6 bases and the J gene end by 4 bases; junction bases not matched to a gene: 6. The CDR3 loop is CSVGDRGSYEQYF. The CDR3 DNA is TGCAGCGTGGGGGACAGGGGATCGTACGAGCAGTACTTC.

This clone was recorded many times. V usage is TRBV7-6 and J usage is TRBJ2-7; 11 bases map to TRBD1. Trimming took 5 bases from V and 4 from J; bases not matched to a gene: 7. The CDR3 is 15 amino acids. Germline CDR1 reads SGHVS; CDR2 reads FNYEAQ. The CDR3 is CASSRAGTGGYEQYF. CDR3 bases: TGTGCCAGCAGCAGAGCCGGGACAGGGGGATACGAGCAGTACTTC.

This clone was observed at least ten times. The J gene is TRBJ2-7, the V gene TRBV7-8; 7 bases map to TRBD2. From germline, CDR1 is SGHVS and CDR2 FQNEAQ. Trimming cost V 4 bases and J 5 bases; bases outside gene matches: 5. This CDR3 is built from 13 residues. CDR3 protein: CASSSPGLDEQYF. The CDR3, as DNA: TGTGCCAGCAGCTCCCCCGGACTAGACGAGCAGTACTTC.

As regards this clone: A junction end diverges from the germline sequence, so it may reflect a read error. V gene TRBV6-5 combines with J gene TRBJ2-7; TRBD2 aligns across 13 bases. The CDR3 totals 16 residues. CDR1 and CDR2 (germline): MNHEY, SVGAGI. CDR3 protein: CASSYGLAGVSYEHYF. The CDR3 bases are TGTGCCAGCAGTTACGGACTAGCGGGGGTCTCCTACGAGCATTACTTC.

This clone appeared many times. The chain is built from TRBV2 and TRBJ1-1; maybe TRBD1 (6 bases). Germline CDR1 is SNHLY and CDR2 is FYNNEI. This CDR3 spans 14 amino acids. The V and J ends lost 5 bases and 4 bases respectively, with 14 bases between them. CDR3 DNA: TGTGCCAGCAGTTACAGGGAAGGGATCACTGAAGCTTTCTTT. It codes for CASSYREGITEAFF.

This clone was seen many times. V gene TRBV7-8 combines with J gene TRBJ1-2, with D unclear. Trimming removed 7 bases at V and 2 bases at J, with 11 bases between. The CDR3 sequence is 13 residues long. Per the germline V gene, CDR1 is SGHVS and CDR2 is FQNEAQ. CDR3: CASTSSVNYGYTF. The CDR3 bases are TGTGCCAGCACCTCAAGTGTAAACTATGGCTACACCTTC.

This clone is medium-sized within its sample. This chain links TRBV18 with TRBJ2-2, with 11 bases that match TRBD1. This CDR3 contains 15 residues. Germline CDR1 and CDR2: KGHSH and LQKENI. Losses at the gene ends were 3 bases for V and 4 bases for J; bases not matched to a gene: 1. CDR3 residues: CASSPGQGGTGELFF. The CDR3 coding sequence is TGTGCCAGCTCACCGGGACAGGGGGGCACCGGGGAGCTGTTTTTT. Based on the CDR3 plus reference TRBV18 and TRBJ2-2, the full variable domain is NAGVMQNPRHLVRRRGQEARLRCSPMKGHSHVYWYRQLPEEGLKFMVYLQKENIIDESGMPKERFSAEFPKEGPSILRIQQVVRGDSAAYFCASSPGQGGTGELFFGEGSRLTVL.

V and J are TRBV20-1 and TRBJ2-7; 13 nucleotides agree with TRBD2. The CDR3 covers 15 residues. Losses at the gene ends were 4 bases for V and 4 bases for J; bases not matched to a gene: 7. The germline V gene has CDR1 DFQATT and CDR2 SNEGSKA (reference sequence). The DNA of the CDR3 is TGCAGTGCTACCGGGACTAGCGGGGTTAGGTACGAGCAGTACTTC. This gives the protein CSATGTSGVRYEQYF.

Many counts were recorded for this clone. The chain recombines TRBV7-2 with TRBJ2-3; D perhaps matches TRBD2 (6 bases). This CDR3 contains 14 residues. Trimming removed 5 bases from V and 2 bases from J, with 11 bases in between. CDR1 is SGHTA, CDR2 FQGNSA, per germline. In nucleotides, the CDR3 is TGTGCCAGCAGCCGGGGGTTCCTCACAGATACGCAGTATTTT. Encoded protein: CASSRGFLTDTQYF.

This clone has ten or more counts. This chain's CDR3 is CASSQDNEVWQYF. The CDR3 coding sequence is TGTGCCAGCAGCCAAGACAATGAGGTTTGGCAGTACTTC. V is TRBV3-1 and J is TRBJ2-7; D remains ambiguous. V gave up 0 bases and J gave up 9 bases, with 12 bases separating them. The CDR3 is 13 residues long. The germline CDR1 and CDR2 sequences are LGHDT and YNNKEL (reference sequence).

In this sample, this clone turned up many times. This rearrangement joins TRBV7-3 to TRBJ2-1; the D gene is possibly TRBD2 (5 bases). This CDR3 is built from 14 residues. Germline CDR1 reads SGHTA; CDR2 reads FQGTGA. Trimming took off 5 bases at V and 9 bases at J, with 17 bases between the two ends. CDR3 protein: CASSAGLISGEQFF. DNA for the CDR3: TGTGCCAGCAGCGCTGGACTGATATCGGGTGAGCAGTTCTTC.

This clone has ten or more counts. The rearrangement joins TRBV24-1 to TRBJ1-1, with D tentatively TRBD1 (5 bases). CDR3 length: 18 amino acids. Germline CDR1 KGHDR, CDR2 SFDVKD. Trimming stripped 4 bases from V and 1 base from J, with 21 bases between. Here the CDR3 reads CATSETSGTSKRNTEAFF. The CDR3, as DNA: TGTGCCACCAGTGAAACCTCCGGGACGTCTAAGCGGAACACTGAAGCTTTCTTT.

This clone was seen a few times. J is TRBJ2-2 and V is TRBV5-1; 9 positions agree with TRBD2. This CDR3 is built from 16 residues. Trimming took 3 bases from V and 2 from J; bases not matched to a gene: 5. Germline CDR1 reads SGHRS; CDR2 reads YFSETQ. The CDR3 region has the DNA TGCGCCAGCAGCTCCTTGACTAGCGGAAACACCGGGGAGCTGTTTTTT. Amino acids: CASSSLTSGNTGELFF.

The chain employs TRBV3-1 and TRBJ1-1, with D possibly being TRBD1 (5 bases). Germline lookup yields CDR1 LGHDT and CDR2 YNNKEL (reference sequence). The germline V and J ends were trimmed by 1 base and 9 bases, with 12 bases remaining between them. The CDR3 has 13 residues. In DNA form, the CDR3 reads TGTGCCAGCAGCCAAGCCCTGACAGTAAAAGCTTTCTTT. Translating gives CASSQALTVKAFF.

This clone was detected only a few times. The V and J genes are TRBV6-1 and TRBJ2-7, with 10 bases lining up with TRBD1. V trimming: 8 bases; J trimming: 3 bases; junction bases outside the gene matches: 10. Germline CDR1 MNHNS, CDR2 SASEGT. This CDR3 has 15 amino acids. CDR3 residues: CASEPPGQGIYEQYF. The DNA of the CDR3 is TGTGCCAGCGAGCCTCCGGGACAGGGGATCTACGAGCAGTACTTC.

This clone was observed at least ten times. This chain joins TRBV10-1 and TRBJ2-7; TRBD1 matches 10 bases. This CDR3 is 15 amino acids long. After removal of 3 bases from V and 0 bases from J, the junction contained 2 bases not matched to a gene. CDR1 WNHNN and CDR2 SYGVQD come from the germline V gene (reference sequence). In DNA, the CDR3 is TGCGCCAGCAGTGAAAGGACAGGGGGCTCCTACGAGCAGTACTTC. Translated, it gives CASSERTGGSYEQYF.

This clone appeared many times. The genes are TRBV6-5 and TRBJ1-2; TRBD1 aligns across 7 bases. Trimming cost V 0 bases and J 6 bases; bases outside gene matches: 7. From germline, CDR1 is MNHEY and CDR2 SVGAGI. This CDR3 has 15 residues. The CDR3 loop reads CASSYSRPGGDGYTF. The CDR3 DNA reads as TGTGCCAGCAGTTACTCGAGGCCAGGGGGGGATGGCTACACCTTC.